The 8 T cell receptor beta chains below were found in one sample sequenced in a study of long-term antiretroviral therapy in people with HIV. This was the immunoSEQ v3.0 assay at survey level. TCRdb keeps only in-frame clones here, not all; method: immunoSEQ multiplex PCR. This table holds some 33,000 clones, 95% to 98% found once. Source: unsorted PBMCs, taken 7.6 years after starting antiretroviral therapy. Every receptor here comes from a young man with HIV.

The gene calls are TRBV5-4 and TRBJ2-7, with 8 bases aligning to TRBD1. This CDR3 is built from 15 residues. Germline V gene lookup returns CDR1 SGHNT and CDR2 YYREEE (reference sequence). The V and J ends lost 5 bases and 2 bases, in that order; junction bases with no gene match: 9. The CDR3 nucleotides are TGTGCCAGCAGTATACCGGGACAGGCCACCTACGAGCAGTACTTC. Translated: CASSIPGQATYEQYF. Supplemented by reference TRBV5-4 and TRBJ2-7, the full variable domain reads ETGVTQSPTHLIKTRGQQVTLRCSSQSGHNTVSWYQQALGQGPQFIFQYYREEENGRGNFPPRFSGLQFPNYSSELNVNALELDDSALYLCASSIPGQATYEQYFGPGTRLTVT.

V is TRBV4-3 and J is TRBJ2-1; no clear D gene. Trimming pared 4 bases from V and 5 bases from J, leaving 12 bases between. CDR3 length equals 14 residues. Germline values: CDR1 LGHNA, CDR2 YSLEER. Here the CDR3 DNA reads TGCGCCAGCAGCCGCGACTGGCGGCACAATGAGCAGTTCTTC. Translating it yields CASSRDWRHNEQFF.

The rearrangement joins TRBV10-3 to TRBJ1-5; D is unclear. CDR3 size: 14 residues. Between the trimmed V and J ends, which lost 6 bases and 0 bases, there was a span of 9 bases. Germline CDR1 is ENHRY and CDR2 is SYGVKD. The DNA of the CDR3 is TGTGCCATCAGCGACATACTTAGCAATCAGCCCCAGCATTTT. The encoded protein is CAISDILSNQPQHF.

The rearrangement uses TRBV6-5 and TRBJ2-7; the D is unclear. V was trimmed by 1 base and J by 4 bases, leaving 5 bases between them. The CDR3 loop spans 12 amino acids. The germline CDR1 and CDR2 sequences are MNHEY and SVGAGI. The CDR3 sequence: CASSYLVYEQYF. CDR3 coding DNA: TGTGCCAGCAGTTACTTAGTTTACGAGCAGTACTTC.

The table lists this clone with a count of one. The V and J genes are TRBV6-5 and TRBJ2-1; TRBD2 matches 13 bases. Trimming at V came to 6 bases and at J to 6 bases, leaving 5 bases not matched to a gene. Germline CDR1 reads MNHEY; CDR2 reads SVGAGI. The CDR3 sequence is 15 residues long. CDR3 DNA sequence: TGTGCCAGCAGCTTACTAGCGGGAGGGTCCAATGAGCAGTTCTTC. It is translated as CASSLLAGGSNEQFF.

The chain combines TRBV11-2 with TRBJ2-3; 9 positions agree with TRBD2. This CDR3 has 14 residues. Germline CDR1 reads SGHAT; CDR2 reads FQNNGV. J gave up 4 bases and V 1 base, and 0 bases lay outside the gene matches. The DNA for the CDR3 is TGTGCCAGCAGCTTAGTAGCGGGAGCAGATACGCAGTATTTT. Its translation: CASSLVAGADTQYF. Full variable domain (outside the CDR3, taken from reference TRBV11-2 and TRBJ2-3): EAGVAQSPRYKIIEKRQSVAFWCNPISGHATLYWYQQILGQGPKLLIQFQNNGVVDDSQLPKDRFSAERLKGVDSTLKIQPAKLEDSAVYLCASSLVAGADTQYFGPGTRLTVL.

CDR3 loop: CASSPMGLAEIPNEQFF. Here the CDR3 DNA reads TGTGCCAGCAGCCCCATGGGACTAGCGGAAATACCCAATGAGCAGTTCTTC. This chain connects TRBV21-1 to TRBJ2-1; the listed D gene, TRBD2, was not tested against the DNA. TRBV21-1 is a pseudogene. The CDR3 spans 17 residues.

V and J are TRBV7-8 and TRBJ1-5; weak D call: TRBD1 (6 bases). Germline-derived CDR1 and CDR2 are SGHVS and FQNEAQ. V was cut by 1 base and J by 2 bases, with 12 bases left in between. The CDR3 runs 16 residues. CDR3 nucleotides: TGTGCCAGCAGCTTAGTTTTGACAGGTGGCAATCAGCCCCAGCATTTT. Translating it yields CASSLVLTGGNQPQHF.